The 13 T cell receptor beta chains reported below all come from one sample, sequenced in a study of blood T cell repertoires in COVID-19. Repertoires were generated with immunoSEQ multiplex PCR, while TCRdb's copy carries only in-frame clones and drops some. The sample lists under 400,000 clones; approximately 90% were seen once. The sequenced material came from peripheral blood. These receptors were taken from a woman aged 25 to 39 with COVID-19, enrolled during active disease.

A few counts support this clone. The chain recombines TRBV5-6 with TRBJ2-5; TRBD2 might be the D (5 bases). The V gene lost 7 bases and the J gene lost 1 base, with 14 bases spanning the gap. CDR1 is SGHDT, CDR2 YYEEEE, per germline. The CDR3 has 14 amino acids. This CDR3 is CASRSPGVQETQYF. The CDR3 coding sequence is TGTGCCAGCCGGTCACCCGGGGTCCAAGAGACCCAGTACTTC.

The chain combines TRBV7-8 with TRBJ1-2, with TRBD1 matching over 7 bases. J was trimmed by 7 bases and V by 3 bases; bases with no gene match: 11. Germline lookup yields CDR1 SGHVS and CDR2 FQNEAQ. The CDR3 sequence is 15 residues long. CDR3 residues: CASSFTVTGSVGYTF. CDR3 sequence (DNA): TGTGCCAGCAGCTTTACTGTGACAGGGTCGGTTGGCTACACCTTC.

V and J are TRBV7-9 and TRBJ1-2; a possible D gene is TRBD1 (5 bases). The CDR3 is 13 residues long. Trimming shortened V by 5 bases and J by 3 bases, and 10 bases separated the two germline ends. Germline V gene data show CDR1 as SEHNR and CDR2 as FQNEAQ (reference sequence). CDR3 residues: CASSPTEYYGYTF. In DNA form, the CDR3 reads TGTGCCAGCAGCCCGACAGAATACTATGGCTACACCTTC.

V gene TRBV3-1 (or the pseudogene TRBV3-2) combines with J gene TRBJ2-3, with 10 positions matching TRBD2. V lost 2 bases and J lost 8; bases outside the gene matches: 4. Germline V gene lookup returns CDR1 LGHDT and CDR2 YNNKEL (reference sequence). CDR3 size: 14 residues. CDR3 region: CASSQLAGVGTQYF. In DNA form, the CDR3 reads TGTGCCAGCAGCCAACTAGCGGGGGTCGGTACGCAGTATTTT.

The chain employs TRBV3-1 (or the pseudogene TRBV3-2) and TRBJ2-3; a weak D match, TRBD1 (6 bases). The V end was cut by 3 bases, the J end by 0 bases, with 13 bases between. The CDR3 is 16 residues long. The germline V gene has CDR1 LGHDT and CDR2 YNNKEL (reference sequence). The CDR3 region is CASSQDSRSSTDTQYF. In DNA form, the CDR3 reads TGTGCCAGCAGCCAGGACAGCCGATCTAGCACAGATACGCAGTATTTT.

CDR3 DNA sequence: TGTGCCAGCAGTGAAGGATCTAGCGGGGGGAGGGATACGCAGTATTTT. Encoded protein: CASSEGSSGGRDTQYF. This chain links TRBV2 with TRBJ2-3; 11 bases map to TRBD2. CDR1 and CDR2 from the germline V gene are SNHLY and FYNNEI. With V trimmed by 1 base and J by 6 bases, 6 bases remained unmatched. CDR3 length equals 16 residues.

The chain carries TRBV4-2 and TRBJ1-5, with unresolved D. Per the germline V gene, CDR1 is LGHNA and CDR2 is YNFKEQ. This CDR3 region has 15 residues. V lost 0 bases and J lost 4, with 10 bases in between. As DNA, the CDR3 is TGTGCCAGCAGCCAAGAACGAGGATTGAATCAGCCCCAGCATTTT. It specifies CASSQERGLNQPQHF.

The V call is TRBV10-2, the J call TRBJ2-5; 7 bases are a match to TRBD2. CDR3 length equals 14 residues. The V and J ends lost 6 bases and 0 bases, in that order; junction bases with no gene match: 4. In germline, CDR1 is WSHSY, CDR2 SAAADI. CDR3 sequence reads: CASRSGAHQETQYF. The CDR3 coding sequence is TGCGCCAGCAGGAGCGGGGCGCACCAAGAGACCCAGTACTTC.

This CDR3 is CASSLYWTGDTEAFF. CDR3 DNA: TGTGCCAGCAGTTTGTACTGGACAGGGGACACTGAAGCTTTCTTT. The rearrangement uses TRBV6-5 and TRBJ1-1; 9 bases match TRBD1. CDR1 is MNHEY, CDR2 SVGAGI, per germline. The CDR3 totals 15 residues. Trimming cost V 4 bases and J 3 bases; bases outside gene matches: 6.

V usage is TRBV6-6 and J usage is TRBJ1-2; no reliable D call. Germline V gene data show CDR1 as MNHNY and CDR2 as SVGAGI (reference sequence). V lost 6 bases and J lost 5, with 31 bases in between. This CDR3 is built from 19 residues. CDR3 region: CASSSQTTTAPSAVYGYTF. CDR3 DNA sequence: TGTGCCAGCAGCTCCCAAACGACCACAGCCCCTTCAGCCGTTTATGGCTACACCTTC.

This chain links TRBV5-1 with TRBJ1-2, with 7 bases that match TRBD1. The CDR3 consists of 13 residues. V lost 0 bases to trimming and J lost 6 bases; unmatched junction nucleotides: 2. Germline lookup yields CDR1 SGHRS and CDR2 YFSETQ. The CDR3 bases are TGCGCCAGCAGCTTGGGACAGGGTGATGGCTACACCTTC. This codes for CASSLGQGDGYTF. Full variable domain (rest looked up from reference TRBV5-1 and TRBJ1-2): KAGVTQTPRYLIKTRGQQVTLSCSPISGHRSVSWYQQTPGQGLQFLFEYFSETQRNKGNFPGRFSGRQFSNSRSEMNVSTLELGDSALYLCASSLGQGDGYTFGSGTRLTVV.

This chain uses TRBV28 with TRBJ1-5; unclear D gene. CDR1 and CDR2 (germline): MDHEN, SYDVKM. The V end lost 3 bases, the J end lost 0 bases, and 12 bases lay between the germline ends. The CDR3 runs 16 residues. The DNA for the CDR3 is TGTGCCAGCAGTTTTCGCCAGGCTTATAGCAATCAGCCCCAGCATTTT. Protein: CASSFRQAYSNQPQHF.

The CDR3 loop reads CASSIGLGQLYEQFF. The CDR3 DNA follows: TGTGCCAGTAGTATCGGGTTGGGACAGTTGTATGAGCAGTTCTTC. The J gene is TRBJ2-1, the V gene TRBV19; 7 positions match TRBD1. The CDR3 loop spans 15 amino acids. Germline CDR1 reads LNHDA; CDR2 reads SQIVND (reference sequence). The V and J ends lost 3 bases and 8 bases, in that order; junction bases with no gene match: 10.